This TCR beta chain emerged from a study of human CD8 memory T cell subsets. General observations from the study: Precursor exhausted T cells appeared less diverse than stem-like memory T cells according to Chao1 estimates. It was only the T cell receptor beta chains that the study sequenced.

As to this clonotype: The antigen is unknown.

The RNA's source was duplicate vials of some 160,000 sorted CD8+ T cells per subset. The CDR3 runs 18 residues. Germline V gene data show CDR1 as SGHTA and CDR2 as FQGTGA. A UMI-labeled 5' RACE approach was the method that produced the TCR beta libraries. For each CDR3 protein, TCRdb gives one entry from its re-call of the 5' RACE reads, without DNA. The sample data list fewer than 15,000 distinct CDR3 sequences. The V and J genes are TRBV7-3 and TRBJ2-1; TCRdb selects TRBD2, and the lack of DNA leaves this call unchecked. This TCR came from a human donor in good health. Sequenced: CD8+ T cells from PBMCs. CDR3 protein: CASSLGRTSGGPNNEQFF.